This T cell receptor (beta chain) was documented in a study of control samples from healthy donors and cancer patients. CDR3 length equals 17 residues. Trimming took 3 bases from V and 4 from J, leaving 19 bases between them. The V gene's germline CDR1 is LNHDA and CDR2 SQIVND (reference sequence). Assay: immunoSEQ multiplex PCR; the TCRdb copy retains only in-frame clones and omits some. The sample yields fewer than 300,000 clones, more than 65% seen once. V gene TRBV19 combines with J gene TRBJ2-1; D is possibly TRBD2 (7 bases). This clonotype was obtained from a woman aged 55-70 years with lung cancer. Sample: PBMCs. CDR3 amino acids: CASSILGFGGRYNEQFF. As DNA, the CDR3 is TGTGCCAGTAGTATTTTGGGGTTCGGGGGGCGATACAATGAGCAGTTCTTC.